One T cell receptor beta chain is described in this entry. These data are taken from a study of blood T cell repertoires in COVID-19. Method: immunoSEQ multiplex PCR; TCRdb's copy keeps in-frame clones and lacks some. The sample has some 39,000 clones; 76% are singletons. The germline V gene encodes CDR1 MNHEY and CDR2 SVGEGT. With 2 bases removed from V and 7 bases from J, the gap between germline ends came to 9 bases. The CDR3 is 13 amino acids. The chain uses TRBV6-2 or TRBV6-3 and TRBJ1-5, with D hard to call. The source is a man older than 75 with acute or convalescent COVID-19. Material for sequencing was peripheral blood. CDR3 sequence (DNA): TGTGCCAGCAGTTACGGAGAAAGGCAGCCCCAGCATTTT. Its protein product is CASSYGERQPQHF.